This entry describes one T cell receptor beta chain. As yet, its antigen is unknown. V shed 0 bases and J shed 8 bases, with 9 bases lying between them. This CDR3 spans 14 amino acids. The germline gives CDR1 SGHNT, CDR2 YYREEE (reference sequence). The data belong to a study of OX40 agonist ivuxolimab in advanced cancers. At the level of the study: People in dose escalation had one of these cancers: hepatocellular carcinoma, melanoma, renal cell or head and neck cancer. Earlier anti-PD-1, anti-PD-L1 or anti-CTLA-4 therapy was permitted; around 40% had received some.

General study points: There was clonal expansion of CD4+ and CD8+ blood T cells by week 6 at 0.1 to 3.0 mg/kg.

Any history of autoimmune disease or systemic immunosuppression disqualified patients. Only in-frame clones appear in the TCRdb table, and some are missing; sequencing was by immunoSEQ multiplex PCR. The sample contains 87,000 or so clones, around nine tenths of which appear only once. This receptor was obtained from an adult with an advanced solid tumor such as melanoma, head and neck, liver or kidney cancer. Sequencing was performed on CD4+ or CD8+ T cells sorted from blood, taken in a trial of the OX40 agonist ivuxolimab. The chain recombines TRBV5-4 with TRBJ1-6; weak D call: TRBD1 (5 bases). The CDR3: CASSLALGDSPLHF. CDR3 nucleotides: TGTGCCAGCAGCTTGGCATTGGGGGATTCACCCCTCCACTTT. The full variable domain, in which reference TRBV5-4 and TRBJ1-6 provide the parts outside the CDR3, is ETGVTQSPTHLIKTRGQQVTLRCSSQSGHNTVSWYQQALGQGPQFIFQYYREEENGRGNFPPRFSGLQFPNYSSELNVNALELDDSALYLCASSLALGDSPLHFGNGTRLTVT.